Described below is a single T cell receptor (beta chain) sequence and its context. This clonotype has just a few counts. The specificity of this receptor is unknown. The record has no base qualities; no much larger clone is one base away. Systemically healthy Caucasian individuals from Russia, 39 in total and aged about 6 to 95 years, were included as donors. Ten milliliters of peripheral blood were drawn from each donor into EDTA-treated Vacutainer tubes. PBMCs were isolated by Ficoll-Paque density-gradient centrifugation, with at least 6 million obtained per sample. Total RNA was extracted from PBMCs with Trizol reagent, with at least 6 micrograms obtained per sample. Naive CD45RAhigh/CD27high T cell percentages were measured by flow cytometry on a PBMC aliquot from every donor. V is pared back by 8 bases and J by 3 bases, with 19 bases lying between the germline termini. The germline V gene supplies CDR1 SQVTM and CDR2 ANQGSEA. Reading from cysteine to phenylalanine, the CDR3 counts 14 amino acids. The only DNA kept is the CDR3, 42 bases in frame from the first base.

The data originate from a study of blood T cells in healthy people across ages (dated by TCRdb to between 2014 and 2016). General notes on the study: In model experiments, roughly one uniquely barcoded TCR beta cDNA molecule per two T cells was captured by template switching. Age-related changes in TCR beta repertoire diversity were measured in the study by deep sequencing normalized with unique cDNA molecular identifiers. Donors were grouped into four age groups: young (average approximately 15 years), middle-aged (39), aged (about 60) and long-lived (around 80). Two additional independent replicas of 1 million unique cDNA reads from the same blood draw were analyzed for two donors (one aged 18 to 30 and one aged 80 or older).

Libraries were constructed by 5' RACE. Sequencing was performed on an Illumina HiSeq 2500. The second PCR ran for about 6 to 12 cycles and used a J-beta primer mix along with a sample-barcoded 5' primer. Each TCR beta cDNA molecule received a unique molecular identifier from a template-switch 5' adaptor carrying 12 random nucleotides. Each sample yielded at least 2.5 million CDR3-containing paired-end reads. First-strand cDNA synthesis was performed from all RNA using the Mint cDNA synthesis kit, with priming by a TRBC-specific oligonucleotide. All cDNA was treated with uracil-DNA glycosylase and then went through a first 18-cycle PCR with the universal primers M1SS and BC2_uni_R. The paper's processing steps were these. For normalization, 1 million high-quality reads, each with a distinct molecular identifier, were randomly selected from each sample. Reads sharing molecular identifiers were discarded rather than binned into consensus sequences. MiTCR, run with a Q25 quality threshold and the strictest error-elimination algorithm, handled CDR3 identification, clonotype clustering and error correction. A nonparametric unseen species model with Euler transformation was used to estimate a lower bound on total TCR beta diversity. The raw public reads went through TCRdb reprocessing: fastp at Q25, MiXCR clone calling, in-frame beta chains kept. Entries that share a CDR3 protein sequence are merged under the most common genes and DNA. TCRdb, not the original authors, processed these V and J calls. The sample table contains more than 900,000 distinct CDR3 sequences; only one count was recorded for about 25% of them. Approximately 0.7% of the sample lies in the top ten.

Overall study outcomes, separate from this receptor: Bulk unsorted PBMC profiling prevented conclusive comparison of naive and antigen-experienced compartments. Total diversity estimates from one million sequenced T cells were considered lower bounds and underestimates. The long-lived group showed more naive CD4+ T cells, fewer expanded clones and increased TCR diversity than the aged group, suggesting age selection. Observed TCR beta diversity per million T cells fell roughly linearly with age, and a significant reduction was already apparent by age around 39. The percentage of naive T cells measured by flow cytometry correlated strongly with observed TCR beta diversity. Donor CMV infection status was unknown, potentially confounding age-related changes in expanded clonotypes.

This sample was also put to use in a study of T cells of mothers and their children. The other study reports the following: Donors were nine systemically healthy Caucasian individuals: three mothers and their six children. cDNA synthesis used all of the extracted RNA, with roughly 1.5 ug of RNA in each 15 ul reaction. In the second PCR, the M1S primer introduced both the sample barcodes and 2-4 random nucleotides. Each mother yielded over 9.5 million TCR beta CDR3 reads and each child 2.5 million to 3 million reads. Thymic selection shapes the output of TCR recombination in a similar way in related and unrelated pairs, and inherited differences have a minor effect. Normalized repertoire overlap was always found to be slightly, but never significantly, higher in related mother-child pairs than in unrelated mother-child pairs. No persistent microchimeric T cell clones were detected, at a sensitivity of 90 to 100 clones per million clonotypes. Deep NGS was used in the study to compare the TCR beta repertoires of mothers and children and to look for features that separate related mother-child pairs from unrelated individuals. On average, the children were 11 +/- 4 years old, while the mothers were around 42 +/- 4 years old. Libraries were sequenced on Illumina HiSeq 2000 with 100+100 nt paired-end reads after adapter ligation with NEBNext reagents. To prevent cross-contamination, the mother and child libraries were prepared one month apart and sequenced in separate runs. Between roughly 450,000 and 2,000,000 distinct TCR beta clonotypes were identified per donor. Naive TCR beta clonotypes were estimated from low-frequency clonotypes matched to each donor's FACS-determined naive share, without sorting.

The chain links TRBV29-1 with TRBJ1-2, with TRBD1 as a weak D call on 6 bases. This TCR was sampled from a girl aged 2 to 9 in good health. Specimen: blood. The sequence in DNA is TGCAGCCTTACACGGACAGAGACTTACTATGGCTACACCTTC. Its protein reads: CSLTRTETYYGYTF. Reference TRBV29-1 and TRBJ1-2 proteins supply the regions before and after the CDR3; the full variable domain is: SAVISQKPSRDICQRGTSLTIQCQVDSQVTMMFWYRQQPGQSLTLIATANQGSEATYESGFVIDKFPISRPNLTFSTLTVSNMSPEDSSIYLCSLTRTETYYGYTFGSGTRLTVV.